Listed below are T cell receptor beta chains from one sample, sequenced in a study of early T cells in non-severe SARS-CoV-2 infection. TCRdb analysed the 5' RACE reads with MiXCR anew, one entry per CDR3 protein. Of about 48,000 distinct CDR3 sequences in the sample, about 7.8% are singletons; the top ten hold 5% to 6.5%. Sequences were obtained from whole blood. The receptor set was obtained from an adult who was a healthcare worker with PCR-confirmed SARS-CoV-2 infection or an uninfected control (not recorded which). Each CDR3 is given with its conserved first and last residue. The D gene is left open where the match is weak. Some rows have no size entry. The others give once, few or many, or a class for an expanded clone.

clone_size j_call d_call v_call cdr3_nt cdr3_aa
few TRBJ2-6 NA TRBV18 TGTGCCAGCTCACCACTACTGGAGGGATCCCCCCTCTCTGGGGCCAACGTCCTGACTTTC CASSPLLEGSPLSGANVLTF
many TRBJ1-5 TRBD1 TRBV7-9 TGTGCCAGCAGCGTTACAGGGGGCAATCAGCCCCAGCATTTT CASSVTGGNQPQHF
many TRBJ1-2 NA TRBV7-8 TGTGCCAGCAGCCGAAACTTACAGGGTTCTAACTATGGCTACACCTTC CASSRNLQGSNYGYTF
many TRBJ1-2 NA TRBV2 TGTGCCAGCAGCCCAGGGCAGGCCTATGGCTACACCTTC CASSPGQAYGYTF
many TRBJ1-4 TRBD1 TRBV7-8 TGTGCCAGCAGCCAGGGGGGTAGTAATGAAAAACTGTTTTTT CASSQGGSNEKLFF
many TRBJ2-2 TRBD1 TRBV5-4 TGTGCCAGCAGCAAACCGGGACAGGGGGCAACCGGGGAGCTGTTTTTT CASSKPGQGATGELFF
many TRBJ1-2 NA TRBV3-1 TGTGCCAGCAGCCAACAGCACTATGGCTACACCTTC CASSQQHYGYTF
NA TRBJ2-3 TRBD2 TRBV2 TGTGCCAGCAGTGTGGTAGCGGGGGGGCCAGATACGCAGTATTTT CASSVVAGGPDTQYF
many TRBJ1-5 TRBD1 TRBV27 TGTGCCAGCAGGCGACAGGGGGGAAGCAATCAGCCCCAGCATTTT CASRRQGGSNQPQHF
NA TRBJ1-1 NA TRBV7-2 TGTGCCAGCAGCTTAAAGAGGCACACTGAAGCTTTCTTT CASSLKRHTEAFF
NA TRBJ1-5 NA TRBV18 TGTGCCAGCTCCACCCACAGCAGTCAGCCCCAGCATTTT CASSTHSSQPQHF
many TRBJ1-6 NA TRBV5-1 TGCGCCAGCAGCTTGGAGTCCCGTAGCTCCTATAATTCACCCCTCCACTTT CASSLESRSSYNSPLHF
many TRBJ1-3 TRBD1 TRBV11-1 TGTGCCAGCAGCTCAACAGGGGGAACTGGAAACACCATATATTTT CASSSTGGTGNTIYF
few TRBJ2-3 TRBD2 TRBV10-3 TGTGCCATCAGTGAGGGACTAGCCAGCACAGATACGCAGTATTTT CAISEGLASTDTQYF
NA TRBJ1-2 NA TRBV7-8 TGTGCCAGCACTACCTCCCCCACGACCGTAAACTATGGCTACACCTTC CASTTSPTTVNYGYTF
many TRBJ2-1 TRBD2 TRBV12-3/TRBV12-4 TGTGCCAGCAGTCCGGGACTAGCGGGGGGGAGCTCCTACAATGAGCAGTTCTTC CASSPGLAGGSSYNEQFF
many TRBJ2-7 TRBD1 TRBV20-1 TGCAGTGCTGGGACAGGGGTTACCTACGAGCAGTACTTC CSAGTGVTYEQYF
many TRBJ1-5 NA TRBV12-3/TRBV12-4 TGTGCCAGCAGTTTATCGGACCCTAGCAATCAGCCCCAGCATTTT CASSLSDPSNQPQHF
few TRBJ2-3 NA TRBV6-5 TGTGCCAGCAGTCTCCGGGCCGGGGCAGATACGCAGTATTTT CASSLRAGADTQYF
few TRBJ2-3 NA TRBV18 TGTGCCAGCTCACTCCAAATAGGGACCAAGGCAGATACGCAGTATTTT CASSLQIGTKADTQYF
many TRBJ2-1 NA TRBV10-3 TGTGCCATCAGTGACGGGTGGAGCTCCTACAATGAGCAGTTCTTC CAISDGWSSYNEQFF
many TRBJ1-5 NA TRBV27 TGTGCCAGCAGTTTGGCAGGCCACGATAACAGCAATCAGCCCCAGCATTTT CASSLAGHDNSNQPQHF
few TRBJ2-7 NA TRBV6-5 TGTGCCAGCAGTTTTTCACCGAGGGGCCTCTACGAGCAGTACTTC CASSFSPRGLYEQYF
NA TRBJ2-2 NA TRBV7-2 TGTGCCAGCAGCTCGCAGGGGGGGAGCACCGGGGAGCTGTTTTTT CASSSQGGSTGELFF
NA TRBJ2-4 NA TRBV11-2 TGTGCCAGCAGCTTAGTAATGTGGGGGGCGCCGGGAAACATTCAGTACTTC CASSLVMWGAPGNIQYF
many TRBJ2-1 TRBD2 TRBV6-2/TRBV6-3 TGTGCCAGCAGTCTCGGACTAGCGGGGGTGAATGAGCAGTTCTTC CASSLGLAGVNEQFF
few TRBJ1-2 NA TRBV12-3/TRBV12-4 TGTGCCAGCAGCTGGGGGCCTAGTGGCTACACCTTC CASSWGPSGYTF
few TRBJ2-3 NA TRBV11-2 TGTGCCAGCAGCTCGGGTATTCCAGATACGCAGTATTTT CASSSGIPDTQYF
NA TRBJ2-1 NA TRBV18 TGTGCCAGCTCACCCTCGACAGGAGGTAATGAGCAGTTCTTC CASSPSTGGNEQFF
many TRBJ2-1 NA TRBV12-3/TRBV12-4 TGTGCCAGCAGTAAGGACCGGAACTCCTACAATGAGCAGTTCTTC CASSKDRNSYNEQFF
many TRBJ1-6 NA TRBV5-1 TGCGCCAGCAGCTTGGCGGGACAAACCTATTCACCCCTCCACTTT CASSLAGQTYSPLHF
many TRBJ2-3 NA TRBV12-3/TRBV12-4 TGTGCCAGCAGACGTACACGCACAGATACGCAGTATTTT CASRRTRTDTQYF
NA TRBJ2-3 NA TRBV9 TGTGCCAGCAGCGTAGAAGGCAGGGGAGGGGATACGCAGTATTTT CASSVEGRGGDTQYF
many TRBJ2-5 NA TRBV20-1 TGCAGTGATTGCACGTGGGAGACCCAGTACTTC CSDCTWETQYF
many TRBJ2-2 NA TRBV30 TGTGCCTGGAGTGGAACGAACACCGGGGAGCTGTTTTTT CAWSGTNTGELFF
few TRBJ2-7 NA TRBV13 TGTGCCAGCAGCCCTCGGGACGGATGGGAGCAGTACTTC CASSPRDGWEQYF
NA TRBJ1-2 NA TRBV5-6 TGTGCCAGCAGCCCCACTCAGGGCAACTATGGCTACACCTTC CASSPTQGNYGYTF
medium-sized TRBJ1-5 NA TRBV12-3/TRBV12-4 TGTGCCAGCAGTTTTGGTACAGATCAGCCCCAGCATTTT CASSFGTDQPQHF
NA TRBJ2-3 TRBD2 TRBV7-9 TGTGCCAGCAGCCCCGGGGGGGCCACCTATAGCACAGATACGCAGTATTTT CASSPGGATYSTDTQYF
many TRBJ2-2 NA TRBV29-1 TGCAGCGTCCCTATTACGAACACCGGGGAGCTGTTTTTT CSVPITNTGELFF
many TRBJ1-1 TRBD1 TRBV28 TGTGCCAGCAGCCTGGGACAGGGGGGCGCTTTCTTT CASSLGQGGAFF
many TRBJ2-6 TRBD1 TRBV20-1 TGCAGTGTTACTGACAGGGTAGTATCCGGGGCCAACGTCCTGACTTTC CSVTDRVVSGANVLTF
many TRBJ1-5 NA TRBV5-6 TGTGCCAGCAGCTTGGGGCCAGGACAGCCCCAGCATTTT CASSLGPGQPQHF
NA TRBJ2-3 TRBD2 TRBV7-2 TGTGCCAGCAGCTTAGGAGCGGGGGGACCCCCAGATACGCAGTATTTT CASSLGAGGPPDTQYF
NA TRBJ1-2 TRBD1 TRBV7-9 TGTGCCAGCAGCTTAAAGGACAGGGGGCCGGACTATGGCTACACCTTC CASSLKDRGPDYGYTF
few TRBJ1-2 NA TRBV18 TGTGCCAGCTCACCGAGCTTGGCCTACTATGGCTACACCTTC CASSPSLAYYGYTF
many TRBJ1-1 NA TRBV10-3 TGTGCCATCAGTGGGGGACTGAACACTGAAGCTTTCTTT CAISGGLNTEAFF
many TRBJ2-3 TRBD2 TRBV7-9 TGTGCCAGCAGCACCTCCTTCCTCAGGACTAGCGGGGGCTCTACTAGCACAGATACGCAGTATTTT CASSTSFLRTSGGSTSTDTQYF
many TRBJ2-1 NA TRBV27 TGTGCCAGCAGTTTTCAGGCCAGCTACAATGAGCAGTTCTTC CASSFQASYNEQFF
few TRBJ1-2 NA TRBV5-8 TGTGCCAGCAGCTTGGAGCAGGTCTCCTATGGCTACACCTTC CASSLEQVSYGYTF
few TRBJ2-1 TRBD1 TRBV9 TGTGCCAGCAGCGTAGGACAGGGTGCTCTCTATGAGCAGTTCTTC CASSVGQGALYEQFF
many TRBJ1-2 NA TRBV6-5 TGTGCCAGCAGTCCCAACAGCTATGGCTACACCTTC CASSPNSYGYTF
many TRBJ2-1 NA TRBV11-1 TGTGCCAGCGTACGGGGGGACAACAACCCCAATGAGCAGTTCTTC CASVRGDNNPNEQFF
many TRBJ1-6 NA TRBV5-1 TGCGCCAGCAGCAGAGACGGATATAATTCACCCCTCCACTTT CASSRDGYNSPLHF
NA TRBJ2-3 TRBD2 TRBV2 TGTGCCAGCAGCGCGCGACTAGCGGGGGATTGGCAGTATTTT CASSARLAGDWQYF
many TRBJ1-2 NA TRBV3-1 TGTGCCAGCAGCTCGCGCTTTCATGGCTACACCTTC CASSSRFHGYTF
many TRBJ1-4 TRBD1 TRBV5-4 TGTGCCAGCAGTCGGGACAGCCAAAATGAAAAACTGTTTTTT CASSRDSQNEKLFF